The rows below give T cell receptor beta chains drawn from one sample of a study of T cell responses to AZD1222 COVID-19 vaccine. Profiled with immunoSEQ multiplex PCR; TCRdb holds only in-frame clones, not every one. The table lists about 91,000 clones, 80% to 95% of them singletons. The sequenced sample was peripheral blood, obtained 28 days after the second AZD1222 dose. These receptors came from an adult who received the AZD1222 COVID-19 vaccine. CDR3s include the opening cysteine and the closing phenylalanine or tryptophan. D genes are given only for firm matches. Rows give clone size only sometimes, using once, few, many, or a class for an expanded clone.

cdr3_length,d_call,j_call,clone_size,v_call,cdr3_nt,cdr3_aa
15,TRBD1,TRBJ1-1,NA,TRBV9,TGTGCCAGCTGGACAGGGACAGGCATGAACACTGAAGCTTTCTTT,CASWTGTGMNTEAFF
15,TRBD1,TRBJ2-1,NA,TRBV5-1,TGCGCCAGCAGTCTAGGACAGGGGTACTACAATGAGCAGTTCTTC,CASSLGQGYYNEQFF
18,TRBD1,TRBJ2-6,NA,TRBV2,TGTGCCAGCAGTGGTAGGACAGGGGGCTTGCTGGGGGCCAACGTCCTGACTTTC,CASSGRTGGLLGANVLTF
17,TRBD2,TRBJ2-3,once,TRBV6-2/TRBV6-3,TGTGCCAGCAGTTACTCCTCTAGCGGGGGGGTATGGGATACGCAGTATTTT,CASSYSSSGGVWDTQYF
15,TRBD2,TRBJ2-3,NA,TRBV10-1,TGCGCCAGCAGGGCGACTAGCGGTGGCACAGATACGCAGTATTTT,CASRATSGGTDTQYF
16,TRBD2,TRBJ2-3,NA,TRBV7-8,TGTGCCAGCAGCAATTCGAGGACTAGGGACACAGATACGCAGTATTTT,CASSNSRTRDTDTQYF
15,TRBD1,TRBJ1-5,NA,TRBV19,TGTGCCAGTAGAGGGACAGGGGCCAACGGTCAGCCCCAGCATTTT,CASRGTGANGQPQHF
19,NA,TRBJ1-4,NA,TRBV12-2,TGTGCAAGTCGCCGATGGATTGGGGAGTTTCAAGTCCCCGATGAAAAACTGTTTTTT,CASRRWIGEFQVPDEKLFF
12,TRBD1,TRBJ1-5,NA,TRBV28,TGTGCCACCACTGGGACAGTCCGGTCCCAGCATTTT,CATTGTVRSQHF
15,TRBD1,TRBJ2-1,once,TRBV28,TGTGCCAGCAGTTTGGGTGGGACAGGGTTTAATGAGCAGTTCTTC,CASSLGGTGFNEQFF
12,NA,TRBJ1-2,NA,TRBV6-5,TGTGCCAGTGTCGGGGGTTTAGGAGGCTACACCTTC,CASVGGLGGYTF
15,NA,TRBJ1-4,NA,TRBV28,TGTGCCAGCAGTTTCGACGGAACCGGAGGTGAAAAACTGTTTTTT,CASSFDGTGGEKLFF
14,TRBD1,TRBJ1-2,NA,TRBV5-1,TGCGCCAGCAGCTTGGCGGACAGGAACTATGGCTACACCTTC,CASSLADRNYGYTF
17,NA,TRBJ1-6,NA,TRBV9,TGTGCCAGCAGCGTAGGATCGGTGAGCTCCTATAATTCACCCCTCCACTTT,CASSVGSVSSYNSPLHF
16,NA,TRBJ1-3,once,TRBV15,TGTGCCACCAGCAGAGATAGGGGGGCATCTGGAAACACCATATATTTT,CATSRDRGASGNTIYF
18,NA,TRBJ2-5,NA,TRBV7-2,TGTGCCAGCAGCTCGCTGGTCGGCGGGGGCCCCCGGCAAGAGACCCAGTACTTC,CASSSLVGGGPRQETQYF
14,NA,TRBJ1-2,NA,TRBV27,TGTGCCAGCAGTCCCTTCAGAGTCAACTATGGCTACACCTTC,CASSPFRVNYGYTF
12,NA,TRBJ1-1,NA,TRBV12-3/TRBV12-4,TGTGCCAGCAGTTTTAGCGGCACTGAAGCTTTCTTT,CASSFSGTEAFF
12,NA,TRBJ1-1,NA,TRBV18,TGTGCCAGCTCTCAAAGGGGCACTGAAGCTTTCTTT,CASSQRGTEAFF
11,NA,TRBJ1-2,NA,TRBV20-1,TGCAGTGCTAGCAAGGACTATGGCTACACCTTC,CSASKDYGYTF
16,NA,TRBJ2-3,NA,TRBV5-6,TGTGCCAGCAGCCCCGGGGGACCGGGGAACACAGATACGCAGTATTTT,CASSPGGPGNTDTQYF
15,TRBD1,TRBJ1-2,NA,TRBV3-1/TRBV3-2,TGTGCCAGCAGCCAAGGGCAGGGGGCGGCGTATGGCTACACCTTC,CASSQGQGAAYGYTF
15,NA,TRBJ1-1,once,TRBV5-1,TGCGCCAGCAGTCCTGGACAGATACTGAACACTGAAGCTTTCTTT,CASSPGQILNTEAFF
15,NA,TRBJ1-5,NA,TRBV5-5,TGTGCCAGCAGCTTGGTTCAGGGAAATTCGCAGCCCCAGCATTTT,CASSLVQGNSQPQHF
15,TRBD2,TRBJ2-3,NA,TRBV10-3,TGTGCCATCAGTGATAGCGGGGGGGCCACAGATACGCAGTATTTT,CAISDSGGATDTQYF
14,NA,TRBJ2-2,NA,TRBV30,TGTGCCTGGAGTACACAGGGAATCCCCGGGGAGCTGTTTTTT,CAWSTQGIPGELFF
15,NA,TRBJ1-2,once,TRBV15,TGTGCCACCAGCAGAGTTCCAGTTAATAACTATGGCTACACCTTC,CATSRVPVNNYGYTF
15,TRBD1,TRBJ1-2,NA,TRBV7-2,TGTGCCAGCAGCTTATTACGCAGGGGGCAATATGGCTACACCTTC,CASSLLRRGQYGYTF
13,NA,TRBJ2-5,NA,TRBV5-1,TGCGCCAGCAGCTTGGGAGGTCGGGAGACCCAGTACTTC,CASSLGGRETQYF
12,NA,TRBJ1-1,once,TRBV4-1,TGCGCCAGCAGCCGTAGGAACACTGAAGCTTTCTTT,CASSRRNTEAFF
15,TRBD1,TRBJ1-1,once,TRBV28,TGTGCCAGCCGAGGGACAGGGGGCTTGGGCACTGAAGCTTTCTTT,CASRGTGGLGTEAFF
14,NA,TRBJ1-2,NA,TRBV4-2,TGTGCCAGCAGCCAAGATCTAGGGACCTATGGCTACACCTTC,CASSQDLGTYGYTF
16,NA,TRBJ2-4,NA,TRBV25-1,TGTGCCAGCAGTGAATACGACGGCCTTGCCAAAAACATTCAGTACTTC,CASSEYDGLAKNIQYF
16,TRBD1,TRBJ2-1,NA,TRBV7-8,TGTGCCAGCAGCCAATACAGGGGGCTAGGGTACAATGAGCAGTTCTTC,CASSQYRGLGYNEQFF
13,NA,TRBJ1-1,few,TRBV14,TGTGCCAGCAGCCAAGTCAGGAACACTGAAGCTTTCTTT,CASSQVRNTEAFF
14,NA,TRBJ2-1,once,TRBV20-1,TGCAGTGCTAGTGGTATAAGCTCCTACAATGAGCAGTTCTTC,CSASGISSYNEQFF
14,NA,TRBJ1-1,once,TRBV28,TGTGCCAGCAGTTTAACGAGGGGGAACACTGAAGCTTTCTTT,CASSLTRGNTEAFF
14,NA,TRBJ1-5,NA,TRBV5-6,TGTGCCAGCAGCTTGGCCGACCTGGACGAGGCCCAGCATTTT,CASSLADLDEAQHF
16,NA,TRBJ1-1,NA,TRBV4-2,TGTGCCAGCAGCCAAGGCTCGGGGTGGGAGGACACTGAAGCTTTCTTT,CASSQGSGWEDTEAFF
15,NA,TRBJ1-5,NA,TRBV5-8,TGTGCCAGCAGCTTGTTGCTTGCCAGCAATCAGCCCCAGCATTTT,CASSLLLASNQPQHF
14,TRBD1,TRBJ2-3,NA,TRBV7-3,TGTGCCAGCAGCCTCGGACAGGGATCAGATACGCAGTATTTT,CASSLGQGSDTQYF
15,NA,TRBJ1-4,NA,TRBV6-5,TGTGCCAGCAGCCCGGACAGATCAACTAATGAAAAACTGTTTTTT,CASSPDRSTNEKLFF
15,TRBD1,TRBJ1-2,few,TRBV5-4,TGTGCCAGCAGATCCCAGGGAGGGGGCAACTATGGCTACACCTTC,CASRSQGGGNYGYTF
12,NA,TRBJ2-2,NA,TRBV5-4,TGTGCCAGCAGCTTGGATTTAGGGGAGCTGTTTTTT,CASSLDLGELFF
16,NA,TRBJ1-3,NA,TRBV7-9,TGTGCCAGCAGCTCAAATGAGGGAGTCTCTGGAAACACCATATATTTT,CASSSNEGVSGNTIYF
15,TRBD1,TRBJ2-1,NA,TRBV11-3,TGTGCCAGCAGCTCTCGGACAGGGGAAAACAATGAGCAGTTCTTC,CASSSRTGENNEQFF
15,TRBD1,TRBJ1-6,NA,TRBV7-9,TGTGCCAGCAGCGTTTACAGGGGGGATAATTCACCCCTCCACTTT,CASSVYRGDNSPLHF
13,NA,TRBJ2-1,NA,TRBV27,TGTGCCAGCAGTTTCATAGGGGGGCGTGAGCAGTTCTTC,CASSFIGGREQFF
17,TRBD2,TRBJ2-1,NA,TRBV5-5,TGTGCCAGCAGTCGGGACCCAGCGGGGGGGCCGGGGAATGAGCAGTTCTTC,CASSRDPAGGPGNEQFF
14,NA,TRBJ1-1,NA,TRBV2,TGTGCCAGCAGGGCAAAGACAGGGAACACTGAAGCTTTCTTT,CASRAKTGNTEAFF